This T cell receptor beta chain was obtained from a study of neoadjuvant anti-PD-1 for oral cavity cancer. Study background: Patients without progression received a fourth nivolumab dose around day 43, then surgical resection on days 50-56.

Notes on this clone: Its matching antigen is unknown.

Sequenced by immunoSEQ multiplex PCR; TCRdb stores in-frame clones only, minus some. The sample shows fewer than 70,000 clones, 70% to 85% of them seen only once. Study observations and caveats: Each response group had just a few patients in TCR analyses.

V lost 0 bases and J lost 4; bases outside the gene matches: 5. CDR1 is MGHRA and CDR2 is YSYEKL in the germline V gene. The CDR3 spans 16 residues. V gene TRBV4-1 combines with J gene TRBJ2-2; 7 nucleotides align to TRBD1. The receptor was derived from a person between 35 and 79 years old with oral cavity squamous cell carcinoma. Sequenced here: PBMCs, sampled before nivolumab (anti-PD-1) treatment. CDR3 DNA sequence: TGCGCCAGCAGCCAAGATGGGGGACAGACCACCGGGGAGCTGTTTTTT. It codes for CASSQDGGQTTGELFF.